This T cell receptor beta chain was captured in a study of blood T cell repertoires in COVID-19. Turning to the study itself: Specimens from acute and convalescent COVID-19 originated in the United States, Italy and Spain. T cells, B-cell-depleted T cells, or PBMCs provided the cDNA or gDNA that served as material.

Authors' processing steps: The assay estimated nucleated cells by amplifying reference gene primers. Generated by immunoSEQ multiplex PCR, the TCRdb table keeps only in-frame clones and is missing some. V, J and clone size were drawn from that table, and D and trimming were deduced from the DNA. The sample shows about 300,000 clones, 85% of them seen only once. This CDR3 contains 18 residues. Trimming took 3 bases from V and 4 from J; bases not matched to a gene: 16. Germline V lookup: CDR1 KGHDR, CDR2 SFDVKD. Enrolled through a virtual design, the participants were between roughly 18 and 100 years of age and came from some 26 US areas.

The chain is built from TRBV24-1 and TRBJ1-2; 7 positions agree with TRBD1. This TCR came from a woman in her 30s who had been exposed to COVID-19. The sequenced sample consisted of PBMCs or T cells enriched from blood (not recorded which). DNA for the CDR3: TGTGCCACCAGTGATGGGGGGTTTGCGAACCCAGGGGGCTATGGCTACACCTTC. It codes for CATSDGGFANPGGYGYTF.